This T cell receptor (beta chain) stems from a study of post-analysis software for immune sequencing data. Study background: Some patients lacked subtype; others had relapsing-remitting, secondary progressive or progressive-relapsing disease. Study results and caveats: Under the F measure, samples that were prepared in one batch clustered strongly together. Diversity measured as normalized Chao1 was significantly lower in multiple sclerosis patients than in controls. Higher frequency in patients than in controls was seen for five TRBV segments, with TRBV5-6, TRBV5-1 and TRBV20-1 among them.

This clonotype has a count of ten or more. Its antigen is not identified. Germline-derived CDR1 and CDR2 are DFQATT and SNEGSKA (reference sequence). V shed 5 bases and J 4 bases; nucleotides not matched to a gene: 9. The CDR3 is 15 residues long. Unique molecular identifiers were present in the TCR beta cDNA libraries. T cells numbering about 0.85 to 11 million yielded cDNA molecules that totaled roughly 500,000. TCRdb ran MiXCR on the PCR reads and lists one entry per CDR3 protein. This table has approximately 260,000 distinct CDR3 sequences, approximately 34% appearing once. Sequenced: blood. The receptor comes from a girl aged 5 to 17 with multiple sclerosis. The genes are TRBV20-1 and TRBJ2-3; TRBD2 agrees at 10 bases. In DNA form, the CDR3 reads TGCAGTGCTCCTAGCGGGAGTGTCTTAGCAGATACGCAGTATTTT. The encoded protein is CSAPSGSVLADTQYF.